This note documents a single T cell receptor (beta chain) sequence. The antigen remains unidentified. These data belong to a study of T-cell memory formation after mild COVID-19. Study-level findings and limits: Whereas later expanders leaned CD4+, clones contracting day 15 to 85 showed a balanced CD4/CD8 makeup.

A 5'RACE reaction primed in the constant segment made cDNA libraries of TCR alpha and TCR beta, and these carried sample barcodes and UMIs. From the 5' RACE reads, TCRdb called clonotypes with MiXCR, one entry per CDR3 protein. The sample lists 400,000 to 500,000 distinct CDR3 sequences; more than 15% were seen once. Input material: PBMCs or a T cell subset sorted from them (not recorded which). The clonotype comes from a man aged 18 to 30 who had mild COVID-19 (a few samples of this study predate the infection). Cell type and time point are not known.

CDR3 protein: CASSLRDISNYGYTF. Here the CDR3 DNA reads TGTGCCAGCAGCTTACGGGACATATCTAACTATGGCTACACCTTC. The gene calls are TRBV5-6 and TRBJ1-2; perhaps TRBD1 as D (6 bases). The CDR3 loop spans 15 amino acids. The germline CDR1 and CDR2 sequences are SGHDT and YYEEEE. V was trimmed by 2 bases and J by 0 bases, leaving 11 bases between them.